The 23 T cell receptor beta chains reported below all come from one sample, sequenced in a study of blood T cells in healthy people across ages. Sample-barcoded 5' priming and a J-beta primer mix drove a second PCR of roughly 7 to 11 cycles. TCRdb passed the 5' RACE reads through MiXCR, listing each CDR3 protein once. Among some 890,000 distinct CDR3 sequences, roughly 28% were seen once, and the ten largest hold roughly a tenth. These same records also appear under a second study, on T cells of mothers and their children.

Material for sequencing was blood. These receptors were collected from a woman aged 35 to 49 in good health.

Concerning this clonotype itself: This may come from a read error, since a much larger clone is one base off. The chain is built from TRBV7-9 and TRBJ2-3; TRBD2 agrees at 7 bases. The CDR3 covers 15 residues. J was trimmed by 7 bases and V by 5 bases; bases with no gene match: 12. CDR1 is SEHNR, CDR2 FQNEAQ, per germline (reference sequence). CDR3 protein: CASSPSGRSINTQYF. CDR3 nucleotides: TGTGCCAGCAGCCCTAGCGGACGAAGTATAAATACGCAGTATTTT.

CDR3 protein: CASSKPGLRQPQHF. For the CDR3, the DNA is TGTGCCAGCAGCAAGCCAGGGTTACGTCAGCCCCAGCATTTT. The chain has TRBV14 and TRBJ1-5; possibly TRBD1 for D (5 bases). V was clipped by 5 bases and J by 6 bases, with 14 bases between them. CDR3 length: 14 residues. Germline assignment: CDR1 SGHDN and CDR2 FVKESK.

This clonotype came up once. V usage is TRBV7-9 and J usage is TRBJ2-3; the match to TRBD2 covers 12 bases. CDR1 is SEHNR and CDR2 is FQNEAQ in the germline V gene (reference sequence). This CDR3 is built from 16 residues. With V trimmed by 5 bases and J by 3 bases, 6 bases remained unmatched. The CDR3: CASSPRTSGATDTQYF. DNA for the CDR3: TGTGCCAGCAGCCCACGGACTAGCGGGGCAACAGATACGCAGTATTTT. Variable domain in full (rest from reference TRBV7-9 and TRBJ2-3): DTGVSQNPRHKITKRGQNVTFRCDPISEHNRLYWYRQTLGQGPEFLTYFQNEAQLEKSRLLSDRFSAERPKGSFSTLEIQRTEQGDSAMYLCASSPRTSGATDTQYFGPGTRLTVL.

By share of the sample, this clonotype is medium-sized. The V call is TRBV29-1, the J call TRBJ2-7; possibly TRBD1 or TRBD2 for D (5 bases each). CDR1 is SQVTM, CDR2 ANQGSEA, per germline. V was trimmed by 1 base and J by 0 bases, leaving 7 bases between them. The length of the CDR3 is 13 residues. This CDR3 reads CSVEGGTSYEQYF. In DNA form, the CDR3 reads TGCAGCGTTGAAGGGGGGACCTCCTACGAGCAGTACTTC.

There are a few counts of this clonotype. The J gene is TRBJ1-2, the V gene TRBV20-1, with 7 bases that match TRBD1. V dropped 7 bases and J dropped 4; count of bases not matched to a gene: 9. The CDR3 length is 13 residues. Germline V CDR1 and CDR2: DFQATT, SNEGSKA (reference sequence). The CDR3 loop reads CSGGRGQSYGYTF. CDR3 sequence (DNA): TGCAGTGGGGGGAGGGGGCAGAGCTATGGCTACACCTTC.

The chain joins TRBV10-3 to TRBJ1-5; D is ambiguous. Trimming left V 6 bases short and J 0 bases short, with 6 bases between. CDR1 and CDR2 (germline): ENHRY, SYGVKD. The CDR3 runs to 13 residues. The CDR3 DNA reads TGTGCCATCAGGGAAAATAGCAATCAGCCCCAGCATTTT. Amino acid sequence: CAIRENSNQPQHF.

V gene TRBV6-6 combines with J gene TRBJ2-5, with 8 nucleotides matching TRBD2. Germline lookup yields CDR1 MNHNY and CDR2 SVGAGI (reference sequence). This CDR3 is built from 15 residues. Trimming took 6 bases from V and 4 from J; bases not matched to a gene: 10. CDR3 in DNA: TGTGCCAGCAGGACTAGCGAGGGGTCGCGAGAGACCCAGTACTTC. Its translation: CASRTSEGSRETQYF.

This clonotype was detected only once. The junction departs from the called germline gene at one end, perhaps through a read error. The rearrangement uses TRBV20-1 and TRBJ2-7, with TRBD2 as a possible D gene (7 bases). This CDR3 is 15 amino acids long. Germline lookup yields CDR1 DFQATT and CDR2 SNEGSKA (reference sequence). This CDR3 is CSTRGLRGGAYEQYF. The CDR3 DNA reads TGCAGTACTAGGGGTTTGAGGGGGGGTGCCTACGAGCAGTACTTC.

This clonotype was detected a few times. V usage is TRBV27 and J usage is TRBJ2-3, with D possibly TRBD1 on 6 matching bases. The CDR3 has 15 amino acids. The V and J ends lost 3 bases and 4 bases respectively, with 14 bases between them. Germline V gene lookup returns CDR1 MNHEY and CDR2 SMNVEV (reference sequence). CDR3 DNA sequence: TGTGCCAGCAGTTTGTTGGGGGCTAGCCCAGATACGCAGTATTTT. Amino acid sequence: CASSLLGASPDTQYF.

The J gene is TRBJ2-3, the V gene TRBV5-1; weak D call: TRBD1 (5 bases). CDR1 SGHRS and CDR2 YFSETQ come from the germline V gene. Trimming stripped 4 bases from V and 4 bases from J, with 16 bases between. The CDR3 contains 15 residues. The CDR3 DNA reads TGCGCCAGCAGCGCACGACCGCTAGGGGCAGATACGCAGTATTTT. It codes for CASSARPLGADTQYF.

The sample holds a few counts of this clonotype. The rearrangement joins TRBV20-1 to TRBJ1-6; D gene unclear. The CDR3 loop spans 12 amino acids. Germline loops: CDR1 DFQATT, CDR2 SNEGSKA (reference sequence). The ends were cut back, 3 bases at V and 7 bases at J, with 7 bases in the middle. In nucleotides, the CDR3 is TGCAGTGCTAGGGCCCCAAATTCACCCCTCCACTTT. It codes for CSARAPNSPLHF.

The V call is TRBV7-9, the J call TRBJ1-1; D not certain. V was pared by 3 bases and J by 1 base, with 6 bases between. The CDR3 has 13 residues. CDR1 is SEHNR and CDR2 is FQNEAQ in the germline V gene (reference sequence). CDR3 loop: CASSFRENTEAFF. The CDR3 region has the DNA TGTGCCAGCAGCTTCCGGGAGAACACTGAAGCTTTCTTT. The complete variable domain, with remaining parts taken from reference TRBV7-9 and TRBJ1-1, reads DTGVSQNPRHKITKRGQNVTFRCDPISEHNRLYWYRQTLGQGPEFLTYFQNEAQLEKSRLLSDRFSAERPKGSFSTLEIQRTEQGDSAMYLCASSFRENTEAFFGQGTRLTVV.

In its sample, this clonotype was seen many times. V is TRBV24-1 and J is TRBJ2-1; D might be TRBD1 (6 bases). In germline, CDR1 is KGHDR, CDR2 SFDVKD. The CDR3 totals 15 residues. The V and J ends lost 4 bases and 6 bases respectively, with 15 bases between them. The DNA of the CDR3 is TGTGCCACCAGTGACGTCTCCGGGACAATCAATGAGCAGTTCTTC. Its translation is CATSDVSGTINEQFF.

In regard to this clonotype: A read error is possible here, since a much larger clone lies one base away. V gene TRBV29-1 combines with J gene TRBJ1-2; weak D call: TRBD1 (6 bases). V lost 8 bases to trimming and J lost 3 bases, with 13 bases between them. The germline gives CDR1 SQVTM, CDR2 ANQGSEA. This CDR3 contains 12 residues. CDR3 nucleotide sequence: TGCAGCATTCGACAGGACTACTATGGCTACACCTTC. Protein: CSIRQDYYGYTF.

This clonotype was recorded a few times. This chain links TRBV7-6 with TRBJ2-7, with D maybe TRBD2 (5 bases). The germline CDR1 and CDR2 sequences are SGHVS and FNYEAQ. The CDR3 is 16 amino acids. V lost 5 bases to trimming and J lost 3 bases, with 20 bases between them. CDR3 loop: CASSRPNGVVGYEQYF. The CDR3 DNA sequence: TGTGCCAGCAGCCGACCTAACGGGGTAGTCGGCTACGAGCAGTACTTC. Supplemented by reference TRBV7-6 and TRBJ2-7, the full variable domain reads GAGVSQSPRYKVTKRGQDVALRCDPISGHVSLYWYRQALGQGPEFLTYFNYEAQQDKSGLPNDRFSAERPEGSISTLTIQRTEQRDSAMYRCASSRPNGVVGYEQYFGPGTRLTVT.

CDR3 DNA: TGCAGTGCTAGTCAGGGGTACAATGAAAAACTGTTTTTT. This translates into CSASQGYNEKLFF. The chain is built from TRBV20-1 and TRBJ1-4; D possibly corresponds to TRBD1 (6 bases). V lost 3 bases and J 5 bases, leaving 10 bases between the germline ends. This CDR3 spans 13 amino acids. CDR1 is DFQATT and CDR2 is SNEGSKA in the germline V gene (reference sequence).

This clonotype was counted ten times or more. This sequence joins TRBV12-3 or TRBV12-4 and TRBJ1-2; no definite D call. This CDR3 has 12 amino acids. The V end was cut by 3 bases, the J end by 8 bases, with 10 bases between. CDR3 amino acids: CASSLMGAGYTF. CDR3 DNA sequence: TGTGCCAGCAGTTTGATGGGTGCGGGCTACACCTTC.

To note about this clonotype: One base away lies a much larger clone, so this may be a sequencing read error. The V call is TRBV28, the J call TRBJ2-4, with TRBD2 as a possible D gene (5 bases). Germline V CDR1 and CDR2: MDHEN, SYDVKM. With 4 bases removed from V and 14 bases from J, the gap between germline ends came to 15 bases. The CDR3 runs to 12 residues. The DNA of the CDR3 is TGTGCCAGCAGTTCAAGGATCGGGAACGAGTACTTC. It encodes CASSSRIGNEYF.

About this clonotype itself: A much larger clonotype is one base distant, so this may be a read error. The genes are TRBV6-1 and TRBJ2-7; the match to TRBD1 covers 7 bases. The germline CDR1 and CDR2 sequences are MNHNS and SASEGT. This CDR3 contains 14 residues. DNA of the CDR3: TGTGCCAGCAGGGAAGGGACAGAGGGCCACGAGCAGTACTTC. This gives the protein CASREGTEGHEQYF.

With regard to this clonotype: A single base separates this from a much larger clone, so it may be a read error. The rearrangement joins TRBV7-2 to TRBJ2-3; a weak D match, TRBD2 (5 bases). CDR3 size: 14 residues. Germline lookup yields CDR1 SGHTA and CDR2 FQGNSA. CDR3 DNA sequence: TGTGCCAGCAGCTCTGGAGGACGCGCAGAGACGCAGTATTTT. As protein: CASSSGGRAETQYF.

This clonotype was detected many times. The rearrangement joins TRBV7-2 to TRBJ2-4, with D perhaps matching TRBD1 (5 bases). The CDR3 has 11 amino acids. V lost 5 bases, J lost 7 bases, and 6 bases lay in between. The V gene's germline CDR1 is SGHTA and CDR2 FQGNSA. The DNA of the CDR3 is TGTGCCAGCAGCCAGGGCAACATTCAGTACTTC. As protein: CASSQGNIQYF.

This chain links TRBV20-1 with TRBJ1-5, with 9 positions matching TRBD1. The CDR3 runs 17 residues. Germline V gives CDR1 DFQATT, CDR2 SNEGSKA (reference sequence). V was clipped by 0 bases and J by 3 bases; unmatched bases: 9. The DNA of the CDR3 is TGCAGTGCTAGAGACCGCGGGGGACAGGGTTTCAATCAGCCCCAGCATTTT. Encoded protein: CSARDRGGQGFNQPQHF.

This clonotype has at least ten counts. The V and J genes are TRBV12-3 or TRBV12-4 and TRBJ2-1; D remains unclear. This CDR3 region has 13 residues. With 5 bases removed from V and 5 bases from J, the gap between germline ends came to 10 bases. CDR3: CASSAQPNNEQFF. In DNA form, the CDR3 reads TGTGCCAGCAGTGCCCAACCTAACAATGAGCAGTTCTTC.